This T cell receptor beta chain stems from a study of siplizumab effects on memory and regulatory T cells. V was cut by 11 bases and J by 1 base, with 19 bases left in between. The germline gives CDR1 SGHVS, CDR2 FNYEAQ. The CDR3 length is 15 residues. Notes on this clone: The antigen remains undetermined.

Per sample, the assay covered some 10^5 TCR templates. TCRdb's copy holds only in-frame clones and misses some; the assay was immunoSEQ multiplex PCR. This table holds around 100,000 clones, around 90% found once. Study conclusions and caveats: It was never confirmed that proliferating Tregs from siplizumab cultures were suppressive. An assignable phenotype, naive or memory, was missing from roughly 80-95% of proliferating CD4+ or CD8+ clones.

Sequencing was performed on CD4+ T cells sorted from blood. The rearrangement uses TRBV7-6 and TRBJ2-3, with D possibly TRBD1 on 6 matching bases. This sequence originates from a human donor in good health. The CDR3 nucleotides read TGTGCCGCCTTATACGTACAGGGACGCACAGATACGCAGTATTTT. It encodes CAALYVQGRTDTQYF.